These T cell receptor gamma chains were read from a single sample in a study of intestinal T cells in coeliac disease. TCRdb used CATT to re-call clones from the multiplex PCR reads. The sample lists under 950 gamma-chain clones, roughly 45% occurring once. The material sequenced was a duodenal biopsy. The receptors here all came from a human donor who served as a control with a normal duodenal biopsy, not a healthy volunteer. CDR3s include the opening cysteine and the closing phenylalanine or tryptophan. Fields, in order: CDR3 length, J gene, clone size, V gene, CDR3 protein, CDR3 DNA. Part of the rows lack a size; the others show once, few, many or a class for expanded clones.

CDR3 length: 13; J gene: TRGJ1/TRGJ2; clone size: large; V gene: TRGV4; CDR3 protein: CATWDGRGLEKLF; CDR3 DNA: TGTGCCACCTGGGATGGGCGTGGTCTCGAGAAACTCTTT
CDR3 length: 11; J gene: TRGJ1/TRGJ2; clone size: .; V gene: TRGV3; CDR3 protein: CATWDGYKKLF; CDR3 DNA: TGTGCCACCTGGGACGGGTACAAGAAATTATTT
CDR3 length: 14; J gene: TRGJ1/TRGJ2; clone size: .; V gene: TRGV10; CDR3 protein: CAAWVVDDDYKKLF; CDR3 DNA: TGTGCTGCGTGGGTAGTAGATGATGATTATAAGAAACTCTTT
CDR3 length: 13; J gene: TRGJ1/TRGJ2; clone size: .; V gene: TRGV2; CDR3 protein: CAHLGRNYYKKLF; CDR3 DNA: TGTGCCCACCTGGGACGGAATTATTATAAGAAACTCTTT
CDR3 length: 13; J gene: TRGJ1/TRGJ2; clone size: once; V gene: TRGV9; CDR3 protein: CALWEVGLVRKLF; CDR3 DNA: TGTGCCTTGTGGGAGGTGGGGTTAGTAAGAAAACTCTTT
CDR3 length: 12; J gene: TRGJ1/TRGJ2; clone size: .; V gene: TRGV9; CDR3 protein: CALWECNYKKLF; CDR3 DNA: TGTGCCTTGTGGGAGTGCAATTATAAGAAACTCTTT
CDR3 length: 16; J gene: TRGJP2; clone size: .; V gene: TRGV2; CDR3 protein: CADLGRVGSSDWIKTF; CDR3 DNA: TGTGCCGACCTGGGACGGGTGGGTAGTAGTGATTGGATCAAGACGTTT
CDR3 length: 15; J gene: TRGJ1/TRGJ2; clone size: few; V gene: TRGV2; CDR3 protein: CATWDAPLNYYKKLF; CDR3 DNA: TGTGCCACCTGGGACGCGCCGTTGAATTATTATAAGAAACTCTTT
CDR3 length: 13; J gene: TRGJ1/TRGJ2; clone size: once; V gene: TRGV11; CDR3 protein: CACWIQARYKKLF; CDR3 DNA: TGTGCCTGCTGGATTCAGGCACGGTATAAGAAACTCTTT
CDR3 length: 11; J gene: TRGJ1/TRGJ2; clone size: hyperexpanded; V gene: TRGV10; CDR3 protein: CAAWDLDKKLF; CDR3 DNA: TGTGCTGCGTGGGATTTGGATAAGAAACTCTTT
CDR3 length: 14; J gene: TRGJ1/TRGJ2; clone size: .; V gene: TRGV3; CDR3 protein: CATWDKAYYYKKLF; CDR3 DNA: TGTGCCACCTGGGACAAGGCCTATTATTATAAGAAACTCTTT
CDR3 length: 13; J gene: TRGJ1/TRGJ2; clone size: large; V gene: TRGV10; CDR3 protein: CAAWEVNYYKKLF; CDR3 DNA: TGTGCTGCGTGGGAGGTGAATTATTATAAGAAACTCTTT
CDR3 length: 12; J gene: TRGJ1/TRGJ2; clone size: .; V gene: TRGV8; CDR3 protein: CATWDPTRRKLF; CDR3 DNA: TGTGCCACCTGGGATCCCACCCGAAGGAAACTCTTT
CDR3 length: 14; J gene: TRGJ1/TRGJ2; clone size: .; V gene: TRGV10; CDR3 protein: CAAWGGMNYYKKLF; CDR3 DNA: TGTGCTGCGTGGGGGGGAATGAATTATTATAAGAAACTCTTT
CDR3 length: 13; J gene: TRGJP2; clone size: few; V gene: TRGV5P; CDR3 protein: CANLGPVDWIKTF; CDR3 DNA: TGTGCCAACCTGGGGCCGGTAGATTGGATCAAGACGTTT
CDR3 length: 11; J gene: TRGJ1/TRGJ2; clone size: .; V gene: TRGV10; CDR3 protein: CAAEVKVRKLF; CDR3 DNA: TGTGCTGCGGAAGTTAAAGTAAGGAAACTCTTT
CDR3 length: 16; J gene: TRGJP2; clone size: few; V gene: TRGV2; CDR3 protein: CATWDGPPSSDWIKTF; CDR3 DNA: TGTGCCACCTGGGACGGGCCCCCTAGTAGTGATTGGATCAAGACGTTT
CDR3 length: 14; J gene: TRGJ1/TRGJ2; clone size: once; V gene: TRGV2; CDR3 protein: CATWDGLQGNRKLF; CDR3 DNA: TGTGCCACCTGGGACGGGCTTCAGGGGAATAGGAAACTCTTT
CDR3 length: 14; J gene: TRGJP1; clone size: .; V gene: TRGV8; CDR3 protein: CATWLIPLGWFKIF; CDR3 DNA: TGTGCCACCTGGTTAATACCACTTGGTTGGTTCAAGATATTT
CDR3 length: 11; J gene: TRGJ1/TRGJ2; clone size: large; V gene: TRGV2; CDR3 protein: CATWDGLEKLF; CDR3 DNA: TGTGCCACCTGGGACGGGTTAGAGAAACTCTTT
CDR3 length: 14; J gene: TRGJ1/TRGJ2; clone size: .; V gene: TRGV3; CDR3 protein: CATWDRPIIYKKLF; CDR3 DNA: TGTGCCACCTGGGACAGGCCTATTATTTATAAGAAACTCTTT
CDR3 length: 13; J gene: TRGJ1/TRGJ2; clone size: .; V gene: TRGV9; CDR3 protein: CALVGAHYYKKLF; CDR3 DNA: TGTGCCCTTGTGGGAGCCCATTATTATAAGAAACTCTTT
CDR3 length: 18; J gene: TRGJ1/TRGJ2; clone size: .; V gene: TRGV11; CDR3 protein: CACWIRRHPKVNYYKKLF; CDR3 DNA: TGTGCCTGCTGGATTAGGCGTCACCCGAAGGTTAATTATTATAAGAAACTCTTT
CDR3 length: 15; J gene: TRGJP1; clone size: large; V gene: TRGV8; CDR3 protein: CATWDRRGTGWFKIF; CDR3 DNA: TGTGCCACCTGGGATAGGCGGGGCACTGGTTGGTTCAAGATATTT
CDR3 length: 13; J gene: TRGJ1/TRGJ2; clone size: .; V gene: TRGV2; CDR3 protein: CATWDGPRYKKLF; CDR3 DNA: TGTGCCACCTGGGACGGCCCCCGGTATAAGAAACTCTTT
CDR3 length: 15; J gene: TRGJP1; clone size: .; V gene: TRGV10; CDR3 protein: CAAWDLGATGWFKIF; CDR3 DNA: TGTGCTGCGTGGGATCTGGGGGCCACTGGTTGGTTCAAGATATTT
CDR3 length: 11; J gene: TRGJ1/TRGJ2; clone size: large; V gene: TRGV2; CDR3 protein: CATWDGYKKLF; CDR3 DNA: TGTGCCACCTGGGACGGCTATAAGAAACTCTTT